This T cell receptor beta chain was sequenced during a study of shared T cell receptors in the human thymus. Trimming took 4 bases from V and 3 from J, leaving 19 bases between them. This CDR3 comprises 16 residues. The germline V gene has CDR1 LNHDA and CDR2 SQIVND (reference sequence). Only in-frame clones appear in the TCRdb table, and some are missing; sequencing was by immunoSEQ multiplex PCR. The sample contains some 760,000 clones, 70% to 90% of which appear only once. Separately, the same data were catalogued under a study of human thymus T cells. That publication notes: The thymus tissue came from resections taken during corrective heart surgery. The authors found apparently biased V and J gene usage in thymic and blood repertoires. There were highly overlapping thymic repertoires among unrelated individuals, as related research reported.

Sequenced: thymocytes. This receptor was obtained from a girl under three years old with a congenital heart defect. J is TRBJ2-7 and V is TRBV19, with a tentative D call TRBD1 (5 bases). This CDR3 reads CASSTPYSPRGYEQYF. The DNA of the CDR3 is TGTGCCAGTAGTACACCTTACAGTCCTAGGGGCTACGAGCAGTACTTC. The entire variable domain, with the rest obtained from reference TRBV19 and TRBJ2-7, is as follows: DGGITQSPKYLFRKEGQNVTLSCEQNLNHDAMYWYRQDPGQGLRLIYYSQIVNDFQKGDIAEGYSVSREKKESFPLTVTSAQKNPTAFYLCASSTPYSPRGYEQYFGPGTRLTVT.